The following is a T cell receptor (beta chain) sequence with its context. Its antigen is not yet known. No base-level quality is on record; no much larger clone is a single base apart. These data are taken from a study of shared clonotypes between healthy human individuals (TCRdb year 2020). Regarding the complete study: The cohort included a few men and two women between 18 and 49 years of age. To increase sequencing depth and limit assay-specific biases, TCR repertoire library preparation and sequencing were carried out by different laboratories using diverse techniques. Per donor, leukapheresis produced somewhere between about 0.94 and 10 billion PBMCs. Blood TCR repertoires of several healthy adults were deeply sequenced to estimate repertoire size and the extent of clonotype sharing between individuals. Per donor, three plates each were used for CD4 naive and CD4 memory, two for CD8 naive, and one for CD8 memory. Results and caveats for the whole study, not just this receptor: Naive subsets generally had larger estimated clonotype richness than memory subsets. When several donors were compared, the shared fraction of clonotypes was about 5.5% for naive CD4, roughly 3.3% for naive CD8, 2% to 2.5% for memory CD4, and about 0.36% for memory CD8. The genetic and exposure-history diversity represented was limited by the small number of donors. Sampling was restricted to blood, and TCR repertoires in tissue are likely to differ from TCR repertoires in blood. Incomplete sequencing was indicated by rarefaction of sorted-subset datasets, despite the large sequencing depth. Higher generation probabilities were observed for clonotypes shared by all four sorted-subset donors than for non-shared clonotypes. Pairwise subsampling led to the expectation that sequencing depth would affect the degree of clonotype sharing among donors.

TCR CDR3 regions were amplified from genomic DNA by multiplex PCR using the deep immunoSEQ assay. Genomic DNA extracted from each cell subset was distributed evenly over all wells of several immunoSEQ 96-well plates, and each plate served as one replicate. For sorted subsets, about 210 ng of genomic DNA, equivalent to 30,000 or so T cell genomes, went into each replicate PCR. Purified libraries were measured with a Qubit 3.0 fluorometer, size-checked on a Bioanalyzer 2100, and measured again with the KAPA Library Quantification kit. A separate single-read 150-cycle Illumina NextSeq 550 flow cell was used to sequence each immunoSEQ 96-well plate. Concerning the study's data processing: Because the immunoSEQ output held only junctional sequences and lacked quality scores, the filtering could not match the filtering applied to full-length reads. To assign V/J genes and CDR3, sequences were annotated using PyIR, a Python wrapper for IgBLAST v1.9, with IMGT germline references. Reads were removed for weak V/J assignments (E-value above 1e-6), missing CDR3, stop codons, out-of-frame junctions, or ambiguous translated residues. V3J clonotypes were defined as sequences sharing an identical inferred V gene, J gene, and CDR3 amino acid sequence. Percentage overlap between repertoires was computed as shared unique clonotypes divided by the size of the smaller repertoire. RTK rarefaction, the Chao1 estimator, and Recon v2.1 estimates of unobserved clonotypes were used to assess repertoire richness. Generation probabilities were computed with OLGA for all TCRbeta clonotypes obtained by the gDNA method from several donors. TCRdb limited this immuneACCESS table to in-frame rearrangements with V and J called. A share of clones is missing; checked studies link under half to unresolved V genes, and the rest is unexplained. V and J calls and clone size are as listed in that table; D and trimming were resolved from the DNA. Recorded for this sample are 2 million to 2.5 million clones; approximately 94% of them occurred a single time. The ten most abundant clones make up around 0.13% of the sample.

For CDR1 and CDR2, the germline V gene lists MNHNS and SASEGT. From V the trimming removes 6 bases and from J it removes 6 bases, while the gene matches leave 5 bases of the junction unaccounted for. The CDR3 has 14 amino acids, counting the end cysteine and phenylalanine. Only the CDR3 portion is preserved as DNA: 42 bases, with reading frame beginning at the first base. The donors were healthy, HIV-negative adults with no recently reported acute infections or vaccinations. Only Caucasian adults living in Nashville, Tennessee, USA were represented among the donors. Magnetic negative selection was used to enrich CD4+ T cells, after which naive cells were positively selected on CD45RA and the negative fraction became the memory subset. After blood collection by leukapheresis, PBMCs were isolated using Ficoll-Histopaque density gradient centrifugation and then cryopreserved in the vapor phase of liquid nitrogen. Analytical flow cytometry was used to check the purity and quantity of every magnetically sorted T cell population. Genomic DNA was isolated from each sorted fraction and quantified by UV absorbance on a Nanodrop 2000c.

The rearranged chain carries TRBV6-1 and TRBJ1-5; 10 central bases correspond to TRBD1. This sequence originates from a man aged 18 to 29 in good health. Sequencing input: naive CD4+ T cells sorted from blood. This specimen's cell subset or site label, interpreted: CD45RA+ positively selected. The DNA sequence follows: TGTGCCAGCAGGGCGACAGGGGGCTTTCAGCCCCAGCATTTT. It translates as CASRATGGFQPQHF.